A selection of T cell receptor beta chains follows, all from one sample in a study of blood T cells in healthy people across ages. TCRdb re-analysed the 5' RACE reads in MiXCR, keeping a single row per CDR3 protein. The profile shows 700,000 or so distinct CDR3 sequences, 22% of them singletons. The specimen sequenced was blood. The receptors here all came from a man aged 70 or older in good health. Both conserved end residues are trimmed from each CDR3.

v_call cdr3_aa
TRBV28 ASRNSITGELF
TRBV12-3/TRBV12-4 ASSLGLPGTEAF
TRBV20-1 SVRGRAGEAF
TRBV4-2 ASSQSPGGGELF
TRBV10-3 AISERDYGYT
TRBV18 ASSRLTGARTSGTDTQY
TRBV18 ASSPSLGPAGDGEQF
TRBV30 AFQNYRGNEQF
TRBV5-1 ASSFGQPPYNEQF
TRBV3-1 ASSQDAFNTEAF
TRBV3-1 ASTNYRSSYNEQF
TRBV3-1 ASSQDTSSREQY
TRBV10-3 AIGERARGQETQY
TRBV6-2/TRBV6-3 ASRSSFRGYT
TRBV20-1 SATPVRRGTDQETQY
TRBV7-8 ASSLARVGYNEKLF
TRBV20-1 SARDFTLGHQETQY
TRBV7-8 ASSSLQASWGEQF
TRBV20-1 SGTSGGLPTDTQY
TRBV27 ASSWSGRSDYNEQF
TRBV5-1 TSRVAAASTDTQY
TRBV24-1 ATSDPTRLAGGWDEQF
TRBV27 ASSLKGGVLYEQY
TRBV7-9 ASTPKAEPTDTQY
TRBV6-1 ASSESWNTEAF
TRBV19 ASSIRSSTDTQY
TRBV2 ASSEALRASGRGETQY
TRBV5-1 ASSLVQSTDTQY
TRBV12-3/TRBV12-4 ASSLAVNTIY
TRBV20-1 SARDGAGWTKETQY
TRBV29-1 TLGDDFYGYT
TRBV19 ASSITAGGLYNEQF
TRBV7-9 ASESLARDKSYEQY
TRBV10-2 ASRGAEAF
TRBV7-9 ASSLSGQGSTEAF
TRBV4-3 VSSQTGLAGARRF
TRBV14 ASSQPGLAGAKNIQY
TRBV7-2 ASSTAGGPLNIQY
TRBV27 ASSQRGRTEAF
TRBV27 ASSSLLSGSTDTQY
TRBV5-1 ASSPLGGSSEQY
TRBV7-8 ASSSRRQQY
TRBV3-1 ASSQCSGQGCYEQF
TRBV6-1 ASSDTEQGYEQY
TRBV20-1 SARDQAGGSPLH
TRBV12-3/TRBV12-4 ASSEGVSSSPLH
TRBV20-1 SARVPGSFEPQH
TRBV3-1 ASSLQGVTSGSYNEQF
TRBV7-3 ASSFPKPDRGHQPQH
TRBV20-1 STLREGTSGRGRQETQY